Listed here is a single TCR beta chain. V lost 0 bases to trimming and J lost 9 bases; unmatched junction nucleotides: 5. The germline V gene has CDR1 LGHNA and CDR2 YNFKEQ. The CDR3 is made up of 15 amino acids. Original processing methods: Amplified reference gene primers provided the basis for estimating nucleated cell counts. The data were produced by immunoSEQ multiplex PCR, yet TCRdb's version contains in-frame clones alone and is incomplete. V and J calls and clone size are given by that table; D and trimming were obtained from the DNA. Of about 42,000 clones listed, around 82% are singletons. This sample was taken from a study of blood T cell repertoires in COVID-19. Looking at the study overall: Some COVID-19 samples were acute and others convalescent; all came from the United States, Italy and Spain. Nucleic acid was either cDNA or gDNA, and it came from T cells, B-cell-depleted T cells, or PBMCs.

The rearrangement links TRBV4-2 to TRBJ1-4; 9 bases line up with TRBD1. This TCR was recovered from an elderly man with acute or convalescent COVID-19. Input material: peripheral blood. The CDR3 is CASSQDRTGVQKLFF. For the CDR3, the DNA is TGTGCCAGCAGCCAAGATCGGACAGGGGTACAAAAACTGTTTTTT.